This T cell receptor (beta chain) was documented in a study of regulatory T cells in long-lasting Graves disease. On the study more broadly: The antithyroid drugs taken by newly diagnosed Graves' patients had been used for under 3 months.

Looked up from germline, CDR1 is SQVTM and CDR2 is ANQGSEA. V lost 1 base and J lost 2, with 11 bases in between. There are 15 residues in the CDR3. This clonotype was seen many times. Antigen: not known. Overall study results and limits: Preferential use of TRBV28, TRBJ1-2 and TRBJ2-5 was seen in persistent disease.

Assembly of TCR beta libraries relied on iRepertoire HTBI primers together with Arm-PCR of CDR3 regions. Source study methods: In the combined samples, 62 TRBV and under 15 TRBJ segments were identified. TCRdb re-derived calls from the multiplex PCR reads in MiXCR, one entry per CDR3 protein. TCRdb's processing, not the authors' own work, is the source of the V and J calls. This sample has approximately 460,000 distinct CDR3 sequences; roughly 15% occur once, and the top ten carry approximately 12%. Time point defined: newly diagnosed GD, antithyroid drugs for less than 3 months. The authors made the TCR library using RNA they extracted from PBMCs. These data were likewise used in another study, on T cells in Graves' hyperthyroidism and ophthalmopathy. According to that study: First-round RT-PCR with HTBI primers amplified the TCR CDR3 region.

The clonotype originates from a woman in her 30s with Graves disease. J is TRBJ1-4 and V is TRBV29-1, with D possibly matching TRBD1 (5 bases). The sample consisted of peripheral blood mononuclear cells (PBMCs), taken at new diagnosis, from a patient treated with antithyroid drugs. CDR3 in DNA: TGCAGCGTTGAAGGTGGGGGGGGGACTAATGAAAAACTGTTTTTT. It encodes CSVEGGGGTNEKLFF.